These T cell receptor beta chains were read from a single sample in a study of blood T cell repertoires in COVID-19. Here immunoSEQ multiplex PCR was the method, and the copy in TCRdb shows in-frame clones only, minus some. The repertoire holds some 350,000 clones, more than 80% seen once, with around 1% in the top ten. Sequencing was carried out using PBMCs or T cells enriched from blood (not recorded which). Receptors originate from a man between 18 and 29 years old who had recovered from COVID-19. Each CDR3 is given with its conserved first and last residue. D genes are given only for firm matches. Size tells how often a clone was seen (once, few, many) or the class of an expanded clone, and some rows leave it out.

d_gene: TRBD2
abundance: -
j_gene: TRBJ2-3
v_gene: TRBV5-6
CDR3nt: TGTGCCAGCAGCTTGGCTGGCGGGGGTAGCACAGATACGCAGTATTTT
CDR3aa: CASSLAGGGSTDTQYF

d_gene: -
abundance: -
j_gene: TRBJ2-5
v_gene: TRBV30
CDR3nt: TGTGCCTGGACAGCGGTGGGGAGACAAGAGACCCAGTACTTC
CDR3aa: CAWTAVGRQETQYF

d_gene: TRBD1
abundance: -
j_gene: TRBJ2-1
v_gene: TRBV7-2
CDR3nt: TGTGCCAGCAGCTTAGAACCGGGGACAGGGAGGAATGAGCAGTTCTTC
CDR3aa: CASSLEPGTGRNEQFF

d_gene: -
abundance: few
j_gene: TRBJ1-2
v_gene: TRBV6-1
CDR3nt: TGTGCCAGCAGTGACCTTCGGGGGGTCTACACCTTC
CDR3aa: CASSDLRGVYTF

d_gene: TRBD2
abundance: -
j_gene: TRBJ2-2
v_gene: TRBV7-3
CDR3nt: TGTGCCAGCAGCAGAGCCGGGCTAGCGGGGGGAGTCACCGGGGAGCTGTTTTTT
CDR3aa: CASSRAGLAGGVTGELFF

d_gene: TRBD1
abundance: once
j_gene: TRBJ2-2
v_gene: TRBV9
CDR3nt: TGTGCCAGCAGCGTAGGCAGAAGGGGGCTCTCTGGCACCGGGGAGCTGTTTTTT
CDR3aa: CASSVGRRGLSGTGELFF

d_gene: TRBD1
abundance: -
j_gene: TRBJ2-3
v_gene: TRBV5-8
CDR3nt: TGTGCCAGCAGCTCCCTACAGGGGGCTTCCCTCACAGATACGCAGTATTTT
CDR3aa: CASSSLQGASLTDTQYF

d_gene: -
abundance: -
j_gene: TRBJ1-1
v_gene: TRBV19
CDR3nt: TGTGCCAGTAGTCAGGCGGCAGCGGGTGAAGCTTTCTTT
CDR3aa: CASSQAAAGEAFF

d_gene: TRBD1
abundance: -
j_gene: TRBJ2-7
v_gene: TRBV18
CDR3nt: TGTGCCAGCTCACCAAAGAGCAGGGGGCTCTACGAGCAGTACTTC
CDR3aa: CASSPKSRGLYEQYF

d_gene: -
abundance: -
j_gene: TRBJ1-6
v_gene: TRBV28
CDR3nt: TGTGCCAGCAGTTTAGAGGGCTATTCACCCCTCCACTTT
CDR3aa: CASSLEGYSPLHF

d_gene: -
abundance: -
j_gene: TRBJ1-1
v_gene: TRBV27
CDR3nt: TGTGCCAGCAGCATAACCCCAGAGAACACTGAAGCTTTCTTT
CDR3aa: CASSITPENTEAFF

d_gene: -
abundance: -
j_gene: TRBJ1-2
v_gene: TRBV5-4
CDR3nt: TGTGCCAGCAGCTCCGCGCCACCTACCTATGGCTACACCTTC
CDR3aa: CASSSAPPTYGYTF

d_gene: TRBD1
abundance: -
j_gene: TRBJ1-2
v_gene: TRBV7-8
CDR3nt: TGTGCCAGCAGCCCTGGACAGGCCTTTAACTATGGCTACACCTTC
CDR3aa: CASSPGQAFNYGYTF

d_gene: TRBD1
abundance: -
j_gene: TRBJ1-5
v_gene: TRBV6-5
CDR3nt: TGTGCCAGCAGTCGACAGGGCCTCCCTAATCAGCCCCAGCATTTT
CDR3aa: CASSRQGLPNQPQHF

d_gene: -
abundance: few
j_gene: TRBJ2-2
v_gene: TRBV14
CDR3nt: TGTGCCAGCAGCCCTCGCGGCACCGGGGAGCTGTTTTTT
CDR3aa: CASSPRGTGELFF

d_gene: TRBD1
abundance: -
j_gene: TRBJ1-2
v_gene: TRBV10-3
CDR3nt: TGTGCCATCAGTGAGTTTGGTCCCGCCACAGGGGGCTATGGCTACACCTTC
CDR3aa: CAISEFGPATGGYGYTF

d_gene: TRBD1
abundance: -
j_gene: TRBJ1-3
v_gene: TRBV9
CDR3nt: TGTGCCAGCAGCGTAGGGGGGACAGTGACCTCTGGAAACACCATATATTTT
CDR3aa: CASSVGGTVTSGNTIYF

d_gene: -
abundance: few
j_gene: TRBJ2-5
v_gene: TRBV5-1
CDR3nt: TGCGCCAGCAGCTTGTCCGGGAGCCAAGAGACCCAGTACTTC
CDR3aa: CASSLSGSQETQYF